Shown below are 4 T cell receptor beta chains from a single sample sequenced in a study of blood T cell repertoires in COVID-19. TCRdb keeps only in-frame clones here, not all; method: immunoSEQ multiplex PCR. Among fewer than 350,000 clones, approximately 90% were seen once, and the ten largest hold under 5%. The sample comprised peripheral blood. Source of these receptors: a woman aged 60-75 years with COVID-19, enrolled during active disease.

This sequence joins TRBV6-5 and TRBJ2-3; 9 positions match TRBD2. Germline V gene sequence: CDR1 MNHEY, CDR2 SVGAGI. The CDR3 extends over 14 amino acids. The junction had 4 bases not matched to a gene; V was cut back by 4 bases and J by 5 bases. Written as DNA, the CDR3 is TGTGCCAGCAGTTTGAGCGGGGGGAAAGATACGCAGTATTTT. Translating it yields CASSLSGGKDTQYF.

The CDR3 region is CASSPPGQKMSSYNSPLHF. As DNA, the CDR3 is TGTGCCAGCTCACCACCGGGACAGAAGATGAGCTCCTATAATTCACCCCTCCACTTT. The chain couples TRBV18 to TRBJ1-6; 7 nucleotides align to TRBD1. The CDR3 is 19 residues long. Germline CDR1 is KGHSH and CDR2 is LQKENI. V shed 0 bases and J 0 bases; nucleotides not matched to a gene: 8.

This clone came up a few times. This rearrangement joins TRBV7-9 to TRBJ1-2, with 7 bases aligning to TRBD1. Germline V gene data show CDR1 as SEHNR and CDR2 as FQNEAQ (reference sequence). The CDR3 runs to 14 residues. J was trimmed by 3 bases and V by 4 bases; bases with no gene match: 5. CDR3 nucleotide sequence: TGTGCCAGCAGCTCCGGGGACAGCGACTATGGCTACACCTTC. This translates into CASSSGDSDYGYTF.

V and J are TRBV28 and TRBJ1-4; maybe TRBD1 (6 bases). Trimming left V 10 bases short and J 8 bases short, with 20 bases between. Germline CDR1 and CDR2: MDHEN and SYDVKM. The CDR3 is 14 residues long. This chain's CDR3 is CAIQQSDGGEKLFF. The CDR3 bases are TGTGCCATCCAGCAGTCAGATGGGGGCGAAAAACTGTTTTTT.